The 21 T cell receptor beta chains given below trace back to one sample, sequenced in a study of CXCR3-negative and CXCR3-positive naive CD8 T cells. Via 5' RACE with UMI labels, TRB cDNA libraries were prepared. With the 5' RACE reads reprocessed, TCRdb shows one record per CDR3 protein and no DNA. This specimen shows tens of thousands of distinct CDR3 sequences; the ten leading clones hold around 1.4%. The sequenced material came from naive CXCR3- CD8+ T cells from blood. Described subset: CD45RO-CCR7+CD27+CD95- naive CD8+ T cells lacking CXCR3 (TNR3-). These receptors were collected from a human donor in good health. Some clones in this sample may be carry-over from other donors' samples.

The chain recombines TRBV27 with TRBJ2-7. This CDR3 contains 15 residues. CDR1 is MNHEY, CDR2 SMNVEV, per germline (reference sequence). The CDR3 protein is CASSSKGWGLYEQYF.

The V and J genes are TRBV5-6 and TRBJ2-3; TCRdb's D call of TRBD1 is untestable without DNA. This CDR3 comprises 14 residues. CDR1 and CDR2 from the germline V gene are SGHDT and YYEEEE. The CDR3 loop is CASSLGQGPDTQYF.

This chain connects TRBV4-3 to TRBJ1-2. Germline V gives CDR1 LGHNA, CDR2 YSLEER. The CDR3 sequence is 14 residues long. The CDR3 reads CASSQGGTTYGYTF.

This rearrangement joins TRBV6-2 or TRBV6-3 to TRBJ2-2; lacking DNA, the TRBD2 call made by TCRdb goes unchecked. The germline V gene has CDR1 MNHEY and CDR2 SVGEGT. The CDR3 is 19 residues long. The CDR3 here is CASTARPSRSGVNTGELFF.

The V gene is TRBV7-6, the J gene TRBJ2-1; TCRdb's D gene call, TRBD2, goes unchecked for lack of DNA. CDR3 length: 16 amino acids. CDR1 is SGHVS, CDR2 FNYEAQ, per germline. The CDR3: CASSFELAGGYNEQFF.

The chain is built from TRBV7-8 and TRBJ2-3; the TCRdb call, TRBD1, lacks DNA for checking. This CDR3 region has 17 residues. Germline CDR1 SGHVS, CDR2 FQNEAQ. The chain's CDR3 is CASSLEGRPPSTDTQYF.

The V call is TRBV7-9, the J call TRBJ1-2. CDR3 length equals 11 residues. CDR1 is SEHNR and CDR2 is FQNEAQ in the germline V gene (reference sequence). This CDR3 reads CASSFDYGYTF.

This chain connects TRBV7-9 to TRBJ2-7. The germline gives CDR1 SEHNR, CDR2 FQNEAQ (reference sequence). This CDR3 comprises 13 residues. The CDR3 is CASSLEGVGEQYF.

The V and J genes are TRBV29-1 and TRBJ1-4; the D call of TRBD1 rests on TCRdb alone, since no DNA is present to check it. Germline values: CDR1 SQVTM, CDR2 ANQGSEA. CDR3 length: 17 amino acids. Here the CDR3 reads CSALTWTDFATNEKLFF.

The chain's CDR3 is CSALQGWDYNSPLHF. V and J are TRBV20-1 and TRBJ1-6; the TRBD1 assignment by TCRdb is unverifiable without DNA. The CDR3 totals 15 residues. Per the germline V gene, CDR1 is DFQATT and CDR2 is SNEGSKA (reference sequence).

V usage is TRBV4-1 and J usage is TRBJ2-2. Germline CDR1 reads MGHRA; CDR2 reads YSYEKL. The CDR3 contains 15 residues. The chain's CDR3 is CASSPVIEDLGELFF.

The V and J genes are TRBV29-1 and TRBJ2-2. The CDR3 is 13 amino acids. From germline, CDR1 is SQVTM and CDR2 ANQGSEA. CDR3 loop: CSAVGGDTGELFF.

The chain carries TRBV5-1 and TRBJ2-1; TCRdb's D gene call, TRBD1, goes unchecked for lack of DNA. Germline V gene sequence: CDR1 SGHRS, CDR2 YFSETQ. The CDR3 is 14 residues long. This chain's CDR3 is CASTVTRGAYEQFF. The variable domain in full, completed from reference TRBV5-1 and TRBJ2-1, reads KAGVTQTPRYLIKTRGQQVTLSCSPISGHRSVSWYQQTPGQGLQFLFEYFSETQRNKGNFPGRFSGRQFSNSRSEMNVSTLELGDSALYLCASTVTRGAYEQFFGPGTRLTVL.

V and J are TRBV2 and TRBJ1-2; TCRdb's assignment of TRBD1 cannot be checked, as there is no DNA. Germline assignment: CDR1 SNHLY and CDR2 FYNNEI. There are 15 residues in the CDR3. CDR3 amino acids: CASSEQDSTYYGYTF.

This rearrangement joins TRBV20-1 to TRBJ1-2; the TRBD1 assignment by TCRdb is unverifiable without DNA. The CDR3 is 13 amino acids. Germline CDR1 reads DFQATT; CDR2 reads SNEGSKA (reference sequence). The CDR3 loop reads CPPGVGAYGGYTF.

The chain combines TRBV7-8 with TRBJ2-2; TCRdb names TRBD2, which stays unverified in the absence of DNA. The CDR3 covers 14 residues. Germline V gives CDR1 SGHVS, CDR2 FQNEAQ. CDR3 in amino acids: CASGALANTGELFF.

V gene TRBV6-2 or TRBV6-3 combines with J gene TRBJ2-5; TCRdb's D call of TRBD1 is untestable without DNA. Germline V gene data show CDR1 as MNHEY and CDR2 as SVGEGT. This CDR3 contains 15 residues. CDR3 loop: CASSAEGGVSETQYF.

This chain uses TRBV6-5 with TRBJ2-3; TCRdb names TRBD1, which stays unverified in the absence of DNA. The CDR3 spans 13 residues. Germline V lookup: CDR1 MNHEY, CDR2 SVGAGI. The chain's CDR3 is CASSSRVTDTQYF.

The chain recombines TRBV29-1 with TRBJ2-5; absent DNA, TCRdb's TRBD2 call cannot be checked. In germline, CDR1 is SQVTM, CDR2 ANQGSEA. This CDR3 has 13 residues. The CDR3 loop is CSAILANQETQYF.

This chain connects TRBV29-1 to TRBJ2-3. CDR3 length: 15 residues. Germline V gives CDR1 SQVTM, CDR2 ANQGSEA. The CDR3 here is CSVEDQGHTTDTQYF.

The chain combines TRBV29-1 with TRBJ1-2; absent DNA, TCRdb's TRBD1 call cannot be checked. This CDR3 has 12 residues. The germline CDR1 and CDR2 sequences are SQVTM and ANQGSEA. CDR3: CSVDPGTGGYTF. The full variable domain, its missing parts supplied by reference TRBV29-1 and TRBJ1-2, is SAVISQKPSRDICQRGTSLTIQCQVDSQVTMMFWYRQQPGQSLTLIATANQGSEATYESGFVIDKFPISRPNLTFSTLTVSNMSPEDSSIYLCSVDPGTGGYTFGSGTRLTVV.